This TCR beta chain was profiled in a study of metastatic and nonmetastatic thyroid tumors. Across the whole study: The authors compared repertoires across blood and tumor or nodule tissue from malignant and benign thyroid patients.

The CDR3 has 15 amino acids. The germline CDR1 and CDR2 sequences are MNHEY and SVGEGT. V was clipped by 0 bases and J by 6 bases, with 14 bases between them. Broader study findings: Reportedly, malignant thyroid tumors had significantly higher TCR beta diversity than benign nodules, in blood and tumor.

In its sample, this clone was seen many times. Antigen unknown. Per the authors' pipeline: The study took CDR3 differences across clinicopathological groups and made a distant-metastasis classifier for papillary thyroid cancer from them. Using MiXCR, TCRdb re-called clones from the PCR reads. These V and J calls derive from TCRdb rather than the authors' analysis. The table shows about 40,000 clones, with about an eighth occurring only once. The entire patient cohort was treatment-naive prior to thyroid surgery. The sequenced material came from blood. The V gene is TRBV6-2 or TRBV6-3, the J gene TRBJ1-1; D gene uncertain. This receptor was taken from a female donor with papillary thyroid cancer or a benign thyroid nodule (not recorded which). Some clones in this sample may be carry-over from other donors' samples. Here the CDR3 DNA reads TGTGCCAGCAGTTACTCCACAGCCCTCGGGGCTGAAGCTTTCTTT. Its protein product is CASSYSTALGAEAFF.